This TCR beta chain was sequenced during a study of shared clonotypes between healthy human individuals. This CDR3 has 13 amino acids. Germline V CDR1 and CDR2: SGHAT, FQNNGV. With 0 bases removed from V and 8 bases from J, the gap between germline ends came to 8 bases. Clones were sequenced by immunoSEQ multiplex PCR, and TCRdb holds only the in-frame ones, with some missing. The table shows some 2,500,000 clones, with 80% to 95% occurring only once. The V gene is TRBV11-2, the J gene TRBJ2-1; D is unclear. The sequenced material came from naive CD4+ T cells from PBMCs. This sample's subset: CD45RA+ positively selected. This TCR was sampled from a man between 18 and 29 years old in good health. Some clones in this sample may be carry-over from other donors' samples. This CDR3 is CASSLDHSYEQFF. The CDR3 DNA sequence: TGTGCCAGCAGCTTAGATCATAGTTATGAGCAGTTCTTC.